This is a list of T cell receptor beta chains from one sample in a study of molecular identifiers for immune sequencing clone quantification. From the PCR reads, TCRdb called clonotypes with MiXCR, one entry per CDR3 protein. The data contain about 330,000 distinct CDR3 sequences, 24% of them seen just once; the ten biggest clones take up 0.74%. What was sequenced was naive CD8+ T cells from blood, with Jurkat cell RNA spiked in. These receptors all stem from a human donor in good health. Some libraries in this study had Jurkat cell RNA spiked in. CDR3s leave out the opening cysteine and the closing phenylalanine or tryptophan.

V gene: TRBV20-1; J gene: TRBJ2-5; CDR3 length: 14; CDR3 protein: CARAQGGDYQETQY
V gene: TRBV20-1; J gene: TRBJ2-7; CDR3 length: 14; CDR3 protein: SARFEGGQGLYEQY
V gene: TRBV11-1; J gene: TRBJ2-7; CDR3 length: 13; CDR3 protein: ASSRGARGIYEQY
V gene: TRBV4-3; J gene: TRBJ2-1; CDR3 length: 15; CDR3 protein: ASSQEFTGYSYNEQF
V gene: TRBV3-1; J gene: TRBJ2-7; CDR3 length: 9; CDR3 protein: ASSKAYEQY
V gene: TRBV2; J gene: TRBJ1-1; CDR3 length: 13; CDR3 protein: ASRGADRTGTEAF
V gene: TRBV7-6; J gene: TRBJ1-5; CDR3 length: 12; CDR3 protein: ASSPWEGNQPQH
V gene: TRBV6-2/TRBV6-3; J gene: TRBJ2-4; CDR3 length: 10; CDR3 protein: ASSGTENIQY
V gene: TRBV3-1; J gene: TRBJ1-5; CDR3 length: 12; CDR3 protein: ASSQAALNQPQH
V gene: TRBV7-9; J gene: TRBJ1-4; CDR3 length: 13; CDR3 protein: ASSPTRGINEKLF
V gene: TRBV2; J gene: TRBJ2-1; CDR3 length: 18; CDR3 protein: ASSEPTSGPTTRTYNEQF
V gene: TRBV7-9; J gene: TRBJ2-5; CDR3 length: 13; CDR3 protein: ASSFGTGLQETQY
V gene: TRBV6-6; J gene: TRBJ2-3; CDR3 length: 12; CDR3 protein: ASRGTGDTDMQY
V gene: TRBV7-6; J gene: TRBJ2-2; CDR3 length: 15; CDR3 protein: ASSLVRSHPYTGELF
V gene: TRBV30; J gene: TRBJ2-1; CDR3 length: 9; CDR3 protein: AWSVSIEQF
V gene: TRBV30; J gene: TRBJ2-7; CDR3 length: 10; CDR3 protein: AWSAGHFEQY
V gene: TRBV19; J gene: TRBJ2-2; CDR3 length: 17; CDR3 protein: AGSIDFLPLLTNTGELF
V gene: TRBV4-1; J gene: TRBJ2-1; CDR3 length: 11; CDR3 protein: ASSQGIYNEQF